This T cell receptor beta chain was documented in a study of a mutant IDH1 vaccine in newly diagnosed glioma. Assay used: immunoSEQ multiplex PCR; TCRdb lists only in-frame clones, some missing. This table holds some 13,000 clones, just over 75% found once. With respect to this clone: Its antigen is undetermined.

Stated time point: week 47, end of study. Every vaccination contained 300 ug of the mutant IDH1 20-mer peptide and was paired with topical imiquimod. This sequence was found in a woman between 35 and 50 years old with glioma. The source was PBMCs, collected from a glioma patient whose treatment included an IDH1 peptide vaccine.

The CDR3: CASSPKPTGARNTEAFF. For the CDR3, the DNA is TGTGCCAGCAGCCCAAAGCCGACGGGGGCTCGGAACACTGAAGCTTTCTTT. The V and J genes are TRBV7-9 and TRBJ1-1; possible D gene TRBD1, 6 bases. Germline V lookup: CDR1 SEHNR, CDR2 FQNEAQ (reference sequence). V lost 5 bases to trimming and J lost 1 base, with 20 bases between them. The CDR3 extends over 17 amino acids. Full variable domain (remainder filled in from reference TRBV7-9 and TRBJ1-1): DTGVSQNPRHKITKRGQNVTFRCDPISEHNRLYWYRQTLGQGPEFLTYFQNEAQLEKSRLLSDRFSAERPKGSFSTLEIQRTEQGDSAMYLCASSPKPTGARNTEAFFGQGTRLTVV.